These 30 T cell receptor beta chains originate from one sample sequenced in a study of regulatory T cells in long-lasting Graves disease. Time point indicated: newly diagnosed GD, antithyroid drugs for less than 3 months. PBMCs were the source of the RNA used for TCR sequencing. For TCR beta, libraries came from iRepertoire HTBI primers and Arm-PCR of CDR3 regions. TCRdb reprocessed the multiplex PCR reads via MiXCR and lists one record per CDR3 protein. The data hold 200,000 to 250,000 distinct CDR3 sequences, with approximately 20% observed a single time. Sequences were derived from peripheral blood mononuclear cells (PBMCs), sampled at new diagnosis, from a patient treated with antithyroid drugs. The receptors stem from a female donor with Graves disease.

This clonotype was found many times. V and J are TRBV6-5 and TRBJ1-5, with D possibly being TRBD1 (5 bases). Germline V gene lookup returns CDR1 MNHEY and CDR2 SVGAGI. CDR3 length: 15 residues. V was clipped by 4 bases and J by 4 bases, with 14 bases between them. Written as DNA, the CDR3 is TGTGCCAGCAGTTGGGGGGACCTAAGTAATCAGCCCCAGCATTTT. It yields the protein CASSWGDLSNQPQHF.

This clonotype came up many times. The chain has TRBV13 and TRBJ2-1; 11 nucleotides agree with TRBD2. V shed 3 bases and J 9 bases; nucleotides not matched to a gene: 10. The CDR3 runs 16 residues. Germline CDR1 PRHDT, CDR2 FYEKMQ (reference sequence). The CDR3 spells CASSLAGTSGITEQFF. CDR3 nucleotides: TGTGCCAGCAGCTTGGCCGGGACTAGCGGAATTACTGAGCAGTTCTTC.

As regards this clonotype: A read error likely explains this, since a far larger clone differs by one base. The CDR3 bases are TGTGCCGGCAGCCAGACCATGGCTAGTTTCGGAGACGAGCAGTACTTC. Translated: CAGSQTMASFGDEQYF. The chain recombines TRBV7-9 with TRBJ2-7; D remains ambiguous. Germline values: CDR1 SEHNR, CDR2 FQNEAQ (reference sequence). The CDR3 extends over 16 amino acids.

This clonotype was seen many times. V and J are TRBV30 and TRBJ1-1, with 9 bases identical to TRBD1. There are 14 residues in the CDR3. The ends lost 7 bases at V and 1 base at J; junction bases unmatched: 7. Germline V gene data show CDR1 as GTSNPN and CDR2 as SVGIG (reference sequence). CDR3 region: CASPGQGGNTEAFF. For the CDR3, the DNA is TGTGCCTCCCCGGGACAGGGAGGGAACACTGAAGCTTTCTTT.

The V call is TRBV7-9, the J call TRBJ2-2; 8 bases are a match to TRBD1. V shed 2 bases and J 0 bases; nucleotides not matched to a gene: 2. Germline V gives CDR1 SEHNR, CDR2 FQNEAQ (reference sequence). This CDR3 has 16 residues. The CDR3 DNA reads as TGTGCCAGCAGCTTATCGACAGGGGCGAACACCGGGGAGCTGTTTTTT. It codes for CASSLSTGANTGELFF.

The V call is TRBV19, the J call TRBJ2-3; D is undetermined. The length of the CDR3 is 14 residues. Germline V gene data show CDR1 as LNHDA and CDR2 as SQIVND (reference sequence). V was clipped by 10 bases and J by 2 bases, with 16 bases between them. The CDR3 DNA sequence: TGTGCCACCGCGTCCAGTCTCTACACAGATACGCAGTATTTT. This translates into CATASSLYTDTQYF.

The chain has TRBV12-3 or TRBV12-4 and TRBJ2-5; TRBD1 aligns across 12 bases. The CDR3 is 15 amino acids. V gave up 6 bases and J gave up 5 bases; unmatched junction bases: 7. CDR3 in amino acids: CASRWGQGAGETQYF. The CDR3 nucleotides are TGTGCCAGCAGGTGGGGACAGGGGGCAGGGGAGACCCAGTACTTC.

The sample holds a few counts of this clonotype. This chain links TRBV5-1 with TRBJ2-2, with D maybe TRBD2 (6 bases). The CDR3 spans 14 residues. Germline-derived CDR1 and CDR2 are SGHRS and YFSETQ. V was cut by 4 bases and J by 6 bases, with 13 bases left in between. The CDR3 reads CASSGSSVPGELFF. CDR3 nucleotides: TGCGCCAGCAGCGGATCTAGCGTGCCCGGGGAGCTGTTTTTT.

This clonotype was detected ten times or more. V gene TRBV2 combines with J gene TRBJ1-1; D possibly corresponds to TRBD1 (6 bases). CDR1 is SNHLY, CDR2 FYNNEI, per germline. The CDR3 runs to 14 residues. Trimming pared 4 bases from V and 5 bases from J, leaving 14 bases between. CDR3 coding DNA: TGTGCCAGCAGTGTACAGGGCGGGGGGACTGAAGCTTTCTTT. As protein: CASSVQGGGTEAFF.

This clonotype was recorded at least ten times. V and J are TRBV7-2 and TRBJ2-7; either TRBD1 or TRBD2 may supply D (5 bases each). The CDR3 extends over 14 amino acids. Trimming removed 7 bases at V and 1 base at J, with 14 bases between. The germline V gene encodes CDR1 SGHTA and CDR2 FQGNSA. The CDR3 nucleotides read TGTGCCAGCACGCTGGGGGTTCGTTCCTACGAGCAGTACTTC. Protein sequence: CASTLGVRSYEQYF.

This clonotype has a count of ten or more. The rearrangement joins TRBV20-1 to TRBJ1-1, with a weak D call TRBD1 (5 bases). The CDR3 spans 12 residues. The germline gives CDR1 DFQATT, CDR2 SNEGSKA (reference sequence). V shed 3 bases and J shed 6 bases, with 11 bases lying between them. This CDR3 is CSARRGRAEAFF. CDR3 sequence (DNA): TGCAGTGCTAGGCGGGGGAGGGCTGAAGCTTTCTTT.

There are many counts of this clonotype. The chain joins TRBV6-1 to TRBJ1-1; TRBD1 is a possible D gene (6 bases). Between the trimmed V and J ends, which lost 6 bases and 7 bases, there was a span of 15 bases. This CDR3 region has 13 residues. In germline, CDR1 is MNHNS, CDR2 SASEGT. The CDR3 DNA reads TGTGCCAGCAGCCACAGGGACAATGGTGAAGCTTTCTTT. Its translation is CASSHRDNGEAFF.

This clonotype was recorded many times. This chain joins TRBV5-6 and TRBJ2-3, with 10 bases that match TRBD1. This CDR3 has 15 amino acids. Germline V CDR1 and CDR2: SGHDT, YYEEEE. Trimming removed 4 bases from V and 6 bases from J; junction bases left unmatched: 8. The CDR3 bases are TGTGCCAGCAGCGCGAGCGGGACAGGGGTGGATACGCAGTATTTT. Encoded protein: CASSASGTGVDTQYF.

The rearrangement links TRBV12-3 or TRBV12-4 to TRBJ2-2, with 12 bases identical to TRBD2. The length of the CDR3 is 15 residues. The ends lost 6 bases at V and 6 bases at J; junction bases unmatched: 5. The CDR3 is CASSLAGGPAGELFF. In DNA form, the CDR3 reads TGTGCCAGCAGCCTAGCGGGAGGGCCCGCCGGGGAGCTGTTTTTT.

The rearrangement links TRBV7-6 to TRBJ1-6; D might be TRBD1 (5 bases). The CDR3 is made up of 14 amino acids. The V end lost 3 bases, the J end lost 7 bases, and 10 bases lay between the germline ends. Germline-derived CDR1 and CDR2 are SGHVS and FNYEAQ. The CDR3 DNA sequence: TGTGCCAGCAGCTTTGGGACCGAGAATTCACCCCTCCACTTT. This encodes CASSFGTENSPLHF.

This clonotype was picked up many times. The CDR3 sequence: CASSKTSGNNEQFF. CDR3 in DNA: TGTGCCAGCAGTAAGACTAGCGGAAACAATGAGCAGTTCTTC. This chain links TRBV2 with TRBJ2-1, with 9 positions matching TRBD2. The CDR3 loop spans 14 amino acids. CDR1 is SNHLY, CDR2 FYNNEI, per germline. Trimming removed 5 bases from V and 5 bases from J; junction bases left unmatched: 4.

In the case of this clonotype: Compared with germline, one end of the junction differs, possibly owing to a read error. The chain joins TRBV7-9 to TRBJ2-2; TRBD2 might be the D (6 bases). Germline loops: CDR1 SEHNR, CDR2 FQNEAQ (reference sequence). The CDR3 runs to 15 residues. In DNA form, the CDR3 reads TGCGCCAGCAGCTTGGTAGCGGAATCCCCCGGGGAGCTGTTTTTT. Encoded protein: CASSLVAESPGELFF.

CDR3 sequence reads: CASSDRDRARQETQYF. The CDR3 bases are TGTGCCAGCAGCGACCGGGACAGGGCCCGCCAAGAGACCCAGTACTTC. This chain connects TRBV9 to TRBJ2-5; 9 bases are shared with TRBD1. With 3 bases clipped from V and 1 base from J, the junction kept 7 bases outside the gene matches. CDR3 length: 16 amino acids. Per germline, CDR1 SGDLS and CDR2 YYNGEE.

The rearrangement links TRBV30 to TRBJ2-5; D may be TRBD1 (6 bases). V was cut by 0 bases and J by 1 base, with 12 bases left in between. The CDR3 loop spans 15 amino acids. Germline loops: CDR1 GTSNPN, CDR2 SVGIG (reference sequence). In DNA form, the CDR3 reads TGTGCCTGGAGTGTATGGGGGACACTCCAAGAGACCCAGTACTTC. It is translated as CAWSVWGTLQETQYF.

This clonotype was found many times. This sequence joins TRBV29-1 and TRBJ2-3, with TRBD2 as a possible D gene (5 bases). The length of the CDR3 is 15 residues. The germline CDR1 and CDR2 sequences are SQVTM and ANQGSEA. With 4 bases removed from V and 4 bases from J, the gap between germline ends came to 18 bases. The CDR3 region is CSVGFGLLGADTQYF. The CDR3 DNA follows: TGCAGCGTTGGATTCGGACTTCTTGGGGCAGATACGCAGTATTTT.

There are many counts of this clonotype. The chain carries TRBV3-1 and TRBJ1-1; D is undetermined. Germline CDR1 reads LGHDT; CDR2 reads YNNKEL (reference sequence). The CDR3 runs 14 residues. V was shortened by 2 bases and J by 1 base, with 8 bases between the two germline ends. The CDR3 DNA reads TGTGCCAGCAGCCAATCCAGTGGGAACACTGAAGCTTTCTTT. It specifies CASSQSSGNTEAFF.

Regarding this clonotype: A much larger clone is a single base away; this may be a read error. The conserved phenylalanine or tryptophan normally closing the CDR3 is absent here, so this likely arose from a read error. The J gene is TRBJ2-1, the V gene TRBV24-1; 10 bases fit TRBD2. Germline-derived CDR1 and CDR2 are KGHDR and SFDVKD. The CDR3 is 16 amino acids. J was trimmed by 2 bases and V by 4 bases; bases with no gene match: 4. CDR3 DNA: TGTGCCACCAGTGAGGGGGGACTAGCGACCTACAATGAGCAGTTCTCC. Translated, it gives CATSEGGLATYNEQFS.

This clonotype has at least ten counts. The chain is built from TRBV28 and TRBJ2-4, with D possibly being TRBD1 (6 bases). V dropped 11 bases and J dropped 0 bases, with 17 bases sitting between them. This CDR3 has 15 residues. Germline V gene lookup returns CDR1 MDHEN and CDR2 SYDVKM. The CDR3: CAVQDSVLAKNIQYF. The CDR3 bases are TGTGCCGTTCAGGACAGTGTTTTAGCCAAAAACATTCAGTACTTC. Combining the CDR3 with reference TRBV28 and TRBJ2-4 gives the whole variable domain DVKVTQSSRYLVKRTGEKVFLECVQDMDHENMFWYRQDPGLGLRLIYFSYDVKMKEKGDIPEGYSVSREKKERFSLILESASTNQTSMYLCAVQDSVLAKNIQYFGAGTRLSVL.

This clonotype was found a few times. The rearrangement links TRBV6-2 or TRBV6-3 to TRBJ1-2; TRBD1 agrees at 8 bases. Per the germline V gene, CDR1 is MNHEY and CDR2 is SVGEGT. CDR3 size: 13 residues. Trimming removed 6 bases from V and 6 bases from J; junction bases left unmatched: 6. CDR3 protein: CASRTTGVDGYTF. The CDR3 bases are TGTGCCAGCAGGACGACAGGGGTGGATGGCTACACCTTC.

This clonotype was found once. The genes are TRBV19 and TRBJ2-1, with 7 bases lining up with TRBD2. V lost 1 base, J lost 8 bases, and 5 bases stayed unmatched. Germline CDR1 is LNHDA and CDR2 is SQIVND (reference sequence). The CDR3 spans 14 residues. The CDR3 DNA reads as TGTGCCAGTAGTATAGGGGGAGGGCCCCATGAGCAGTTCTTC. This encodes CASSIGGGPHEQFF.

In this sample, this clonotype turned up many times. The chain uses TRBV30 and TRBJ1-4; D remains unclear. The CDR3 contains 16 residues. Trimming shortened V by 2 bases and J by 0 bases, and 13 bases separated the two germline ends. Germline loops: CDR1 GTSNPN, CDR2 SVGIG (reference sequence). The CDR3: CAWSRPMVATNEKLFF. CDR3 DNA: TGTGCCTGGAGTCGTCCTATGGTGGCAACTAATGAAAAACTGTTTTTT.

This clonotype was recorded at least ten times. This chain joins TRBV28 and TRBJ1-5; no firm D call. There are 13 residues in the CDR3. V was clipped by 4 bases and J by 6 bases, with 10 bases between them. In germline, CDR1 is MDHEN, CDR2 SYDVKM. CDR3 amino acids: CASSSGLRQPQHF. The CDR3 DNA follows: TGTGCCAGCAGTTCAGGTCTTCGTCAGCCCCAGCATTTT.

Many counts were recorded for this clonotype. CDR3 loop: CASGLNSGGWNEQFF. In DNA, the CDR3 is TGTGCCAGCGGGTTAAATAGCGGAGGATGGAATGAGCAGTTCTTC. The chain is built from TRBV7-2 and TRBJ2-1; D may be TRBD2 (6 bases). Germline assignment: CDR1 SGHTA and CDR2 FQGNSA. Trimming took off 8 bases at V and 7 bases at J, with 21 bases between the two ends. This CDR3 has 15 residues.

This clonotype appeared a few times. DNA of the CDR3: TGTGCCAGTCGCCAGCTAGCTGACACTGAAGCTTTCTTT. It translates to CASRQLADTEAFF. The chain employs TRBV2 and TRBJ1-1; D gene unclear. Germline V CDR1 and CDR2: SNHLY, FYNNEI. Trimming left V 9 bases short and J 3 bases short, with 14 bases between. This CDR3 has 13 amino acids. Complete variable domain (other parts from reference TRBV2 and TRBJ1-1): EPEVTQTPSHQVTQMGQEVILRCVPISNHLYFYWYRQILGQKVEFLVSFYNNEISEKSEIFDDQFSVERPDGSNFTLKIRSTKLEDSAMYFCASRQLADTEAFFGQGTRLTVV.

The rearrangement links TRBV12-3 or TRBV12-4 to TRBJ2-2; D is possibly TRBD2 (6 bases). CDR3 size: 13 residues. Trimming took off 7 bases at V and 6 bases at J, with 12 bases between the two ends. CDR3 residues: CASTLSGPGELFF. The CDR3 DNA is TGTGCCAGCACCCTCAGCGGGCCCGGGGAGCTGTTTTTT.